Presented here are 12 T cell receptor beta chains from one specimen sequenced in a study of cytomegalovirus exposure and HLA in healthy donors. 13 Jbeta primers and 60 Vbeta primers were used for the PCR. Some clones are missing from TCRdb's copy, which holds only in-frame ones; the method was immunoSEQ multiplex PCR. The data contain around 150,000 clones, about 70% of them singletons. The sequenced sample consisted of PBMCs. The receptors come from a woman in her thirties or forties in good health and CMV-seronegative.

This rearrangement joins TRBV5-1 to TRBJ2-7; 7 positions agree with TRBD2. Trimming took 1 base from V and 2 from J; bases not matched to a gene: 9. CDR1 is SGHRS and CDR2 is YFSETQ in the germline V gene. The CDR3 is 16 residues long. This CDR3 is CASSLSLAGATYEQYF. The CDR3 bases are TGCGCCAGCAGCTTGAGCTTAGCGGGTGCCACCTACGAGCAGTACTTC. Combining the CDR3 with reference TRBV5-1 and TRBJ2-7 gives the whole variable domain KAGVTQTPRYLIKTRGQQVTLSCSPISGHRSVSWYQQTPGQGLQFLFEYFSETQRNKGNFPGRFSGRQFSNSRSEMNVSTLELGDSALYLCASSLSLAGATYEQYFGPGTRLTVT.

The chain uses TRBV30 and TRBJ1-6; TRBD1 agrees at 8 bases. Germline V gene data show CDR1 as GTSNPN and CDR2 as SVGIG (reference sequence). The V and J ends lost 6 bases and 0 bases, in that order; junction bases with no gene match: 10. The CDR3 has 17 residues. In DNA, the CDR3 is TGTGCCTGCAGGGGGCTAATGTCGAGCTCCTATAATTCACCCCTCCACTTT. Protein product: CACRGLMSSSYNSPLHF.

With respect to this clone: The junction does not match germline at one end; this may be a read error. This chain connects TRBV28 to TRBJ1-1; TRBD1 matches at 8 bases. The CDR3 runs to 14 residues. Germline values: CDR1 MDHEN, CDR2 SYDVKM. The CDR3 DNA is TGTGCCAGCACTTTACCAGGGGGCGGCACTGAAGCTTTCTTT. Translating it yields CASTLPGGGTEAFF.

V is TRBV28 and J is TRBJ2-1, with a possible D match to TRBD2 (6 bases). The germline V gene has CDR1 MDHEN and CDR2 SYDVKM. There are 13 residues in the CDR3. The V and J ends lost 6 bases and 8 bases respectively, with 14 bases between them. CDR3 sequence reads: CASRMRGRDEQFF. The CDR3 DNA follows: TGTGCCAGCAGGATGCGGGGACGTGATGAGCAGTTCTTC.

The rearrangement joins TRBV28 to TRBJ1-3; TRBD1 matches 7 bases. V was clipped by 8 bases and J by 4 bases; unmatched bases: 8. This CDR3 spans 14 amino acids. CDR1 and CDR2 (germline): MDHEN, SYDVKM. CDR3 amino acids: CASATTGRGNTIYF. The CDR3 DNA reads TGTGCCAGCGCCACGACAGGGCGAGGAAACACCATATATTTT.

CDR3 nucleotides: TGTGCCAGCAGCTTAGATCCGAGTTCGGGGACCTACAATGAGCAGTTCTTC. Protein product: CASSLDPSSGTYNEQFF. The chain recombines TRBV11-3 with TRBJ2-1; D perhaps matches TRBD2 (5 bases). V was clipped by 0 bases and J by 2 bases, with 14 bases between them. The CDR3 loop spans 17 amino acids. CDR1 SGHNT and CDR2 YENEEA come from the germline V gene.

The V gene is TRBV10-3, the J gene TRBJ1-1; TRBD1 matches at 8 bases. The CDR3 consists of 14 residues. V trimming: 7 bases; J trimming: 4 bases; junction bases outside the gene matches: 8. Germline lookup yields CDR1 ENHRY and CDR2 SYGVKD. CDR3 DNA: TGTGCCATCACCCAGGGGGCGAGGAGCACTGAAGCTTTCTTT. Encoded protein: CAITQGARSTEAFF.

The chain joins TRBV2 to TRBJ2-1; 9 nucleotides agree with TRBD2. V lost 4 bases and J lost 7; bases outside the gene matches: 14. CDR1 is SNHLY and CDR2 is FYNNEI in the germline V gene. This CDR3 contains 17 residues. The CDR3: CASSGRQWREGRNEQFF. Here the CDR3 DNA reads TGTGCCAGCAGTGGCCGGCAATGGCGGGAGGGCCGAAATGAGCAGTTCTTC.

The chain joins TRBV5-1 to TRBJ2-5, with 13 bases fitting TRBD2. After removal of 5 bases from V and 4 bases from J, the junction contained 11 bases not matched to a gene. This CDR3 is 17 amino acids long. Germline V gene sequence: CDR1 SGHRS, CDR2 YFSETQ. CDR3: CASSPHTSGGGSETQYF. The CDR3 nucleotides read TGCGCCAGCAGTCCTCACACTAGCGGGGGGGGATCAGAGACCCAGTACTTC.

This chain joins TRBV4-1 and TRBJ2-1; 7 bases are a match to TRBD1. The V gene end was trimmed by 3 bases and the J gene end by 5 bases; junction bases not matched to a gene: 4. The CDR3 has 14 amino acids. CDR1 is MGHRA, CDR2 YSYEKL, per germline. The DNA of the CDR3 is TGCGCCAGCAGCCATCAAGACAGGGACAATGAGCAGTTCTTC. Translation: CASSHQDRDNEQFF.

This clone has just one count. The rearrangement joins TRBV5-1 to TRBJ2-2, with TRBD2 matching 14 bases. Trimming removed 3 bases from V and 6 bases from J; junction bases left unmatched: 7. The CDR3 has 17 amino acids. CDR1 and CDR2 (germline): SGHRS, YFSETQ. The CDR3 reads CASSWTSGRRWPGELFF. The CDR3 DNA sequence: TGCGCCAGCAGCTGGACTAGCGGGAGGAGATGGCCCGGGGAGCTGTTTTTT. Variable domain in full (rest from reference TRBV5-1 and TRBJ2-2): KAGVTQTPRYLIKTRGQQVTLSCSPISGHRSVSWYQQTPGQGLQFLFEYFSETQRNKGNFPGRFSGRQFSNSRSEMNVSTLELGDSALYLCASSWTSGRRWPGELFFGEGSRLTVL.

V and J are TRBV9 and TRBJ1-1; 12 bases line up with TRBD1. V was pared by 4 bases and J by 4 bases, with 17 bases of the junction left unmatched. CDR1 SGDLS and CDR2 YYNGEE come from the germline V gene. The CDR3 runs 19 residues. The CDR3 bases are TGTGCCAGCAGCTTACGACCTCCGGGACAGGGGGCGCGCAGCACTGAAGCTTTCTTT. As protein: CASSLRPPGQGARSTEAFF.